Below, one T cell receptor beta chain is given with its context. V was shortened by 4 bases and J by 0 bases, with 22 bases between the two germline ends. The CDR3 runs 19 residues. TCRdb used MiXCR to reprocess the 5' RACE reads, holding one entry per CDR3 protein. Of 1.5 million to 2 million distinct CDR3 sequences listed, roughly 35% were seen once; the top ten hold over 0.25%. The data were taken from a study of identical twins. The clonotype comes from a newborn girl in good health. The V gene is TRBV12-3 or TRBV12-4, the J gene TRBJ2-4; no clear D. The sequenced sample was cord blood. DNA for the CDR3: TGTGCCAGCAGTTCATCGGGCCGCGCCTTGTTACTAGCCAAAAACATTCAGTACTTC. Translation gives CASSSSGRALLLAKNIQYF.